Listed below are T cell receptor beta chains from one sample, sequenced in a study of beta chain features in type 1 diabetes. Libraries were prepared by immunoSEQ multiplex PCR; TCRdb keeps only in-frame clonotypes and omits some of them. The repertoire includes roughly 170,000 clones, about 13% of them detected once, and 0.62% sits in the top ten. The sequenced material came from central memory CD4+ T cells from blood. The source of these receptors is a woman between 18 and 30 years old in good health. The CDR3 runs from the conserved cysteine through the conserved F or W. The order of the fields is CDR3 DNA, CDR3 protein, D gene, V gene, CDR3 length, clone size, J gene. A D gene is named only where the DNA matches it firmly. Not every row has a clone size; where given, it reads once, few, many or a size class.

CDR3nt: TGCGCCAGCAGCTTGTTGGGACAGGGTTACAATGAGCAGTTCTTC
CDR3aa: CASSLLGQGYNEQFF
d_gene: TRBD1
v_gene: TRBV5-1
len: 15
abundance: many
j_gene: TRBJ2-1

CDR3nt: TGTGCCAGTAGTCCTAATGGCGCAGGGGCATATGGCTACACCTTC
CDR3aa: CASSPNGAGAYGYTF
d_gene: -
v_gene: TRBV19
len: 15
abundance: -
j_gene: TRBJ1-2

CDR3nt: TGTGCCAGCAGCTTTGGCACGGGTCAAGAGACCCAGTACTTC
CDR3aa: CASSFGTGQETQYF
d_gene: -
v_gene: TRBV5-4
len: 14
abundance: -
j_gene: TRBJ2-5

CDR3nt: TGTGCCAGCAGTCCGCAGGCCAGCACAGATACGCAGTATTTT
CDR3aa: CASSPQASTDTQYF
d_gene: -
v_gene: TRBV7-9
len: 14
abundance: few
j_gene: TRBJ2-3

CDR3nt: TGTGCCAGCAGTTACCGGACAGGGGTTATCAATCAGCCCCAGCATTTT
CDR3aa: CASSYRTGVINQPQHF
d_gene: TRBD1
v_gene: TRBV6-6
len: 16
abundance: few
j_gene: TRBJ1-5

CDR3nt: TGTGCCAGCAGCCAAATGGGGGGTCGCGATGAGCAGTTCTTC
CDR3aa: CASSQMGGRDEQFF
d_gene: -
v_gene: TRBV7-9
len: 14
abundance: -
j_gene: TRBJ2-1

CDR3nt: TGTGCCTGGAGTGTGCGGGGGGTAAGCAATCAGCCCCAGCATTTT
CDR3aa: CAWSVRGVSNQPQHF
d_gene: -
v_gene: TRBV30
len: 15
abundance: -
j_gene: TRBJ1-5

CDR3nt: TGTGCCATCAGTGATTTCGGTAGCGGCTCCTACAATGAGCAGTTCTTC
CDR3aa: CAISDFGSGSYNEQFF
d_gene: -
v_gene: TRBV10-3
len: 16
abundance: -
j_gene: TRBJ2-1

CDR3nt: TGCGCCAGCAGCTGGACGACTAGCGGGAGATCGTACGAGCAGTACTTC
CDR3aa: CASSWTTSGRSYEQYF
d_gene: TRBD2
v_gene: TRBV5-1
len: 16
abundance: few
j_gene: TRBJ2-7

CDR3nt: TGTGCCTGGAGTGTAATCGGTGGAAACACCATATATTTT
CDR3aa: CAWSVIGGNTIYF
d_gene: -
v_gene: TRBV30
len: 13
abundance: few
j_gene: TRBJ1-3

CDR3nt: TGTGCCAGCAGTTGGGACAGAGCAACCTACAATGAGCAGTTCTTC
CDR3aa: CASSWDRATYNEQFF
d_gene: TRBD1
v_gene: TRBV27
len: 15
abundance: few
j_gene: TRBJ2-1

CDR3nt: TGCGCCAGCAGCTTGAGTCCGAGGCTAGCGGGCACAGATACGCAGTATTTT
CDR3aa: CASSLSPRLAGTDTQYF
d_gene: TRBD2
v_gene: TRBV5-1
len: 17
abundance: few
j_gene: TRBJ2-3

CDR3nt: TGTGCCAGCAGCGTAAAGGACAGGAACACCGGGGAGCTGTTTTTT
CDR3aa: CASSVKDRNTGELFF
d_gene: -
v_gene: TRBV9
len: 15
abundance: -
j_gene: TRBJ2-2

CDR3nt: TGTGCCAGCAGCATTGGACATATTAATGAAAAACTGTTTTTT
CDR3aa: CASSIGHINEKLFF
d_gene: -
v_gene: TRBV7-2
len: 14
abundance: -
j_gene: TRBJ1-4

CDR3nt: TGTGCCAGCAGGCACGGCACCGGGGAGCTGTTTTTT
CDR3aa: CASRHGTGELFF
d_gene: -
v_gene: TRBV2
len: 12
abundance: -
j_gene: TRBJ2-2

CDR3nt: TGCGCCAGCAGCTGGGCCTCTGGGCGGGATGAGCAGTTCTTC
CDR3aa: CASSWASGRDEQFF
d_gene: -
v_gene: TRBV5-1
len: 14
abundance: few
j_gene: TRBJ2-1

CDR3nt: TGCGCCAGCAGTCGTGACTGGATACCGGGCTACGAGCAGTACTTC
CDR3aa: CASSRDWIPGYEQYF
d_gene: -
v_gene: TRBV5-1
len: 15
abundance: few
j_gene: TRBJ2-7

CDR3nt: TGTGCCTGGAGTCCCAGAGGGGGTCCGAATCAGCCCCAGCATTTT
CDR3aa: CAWSPRGGPNQPQHF
d_gene: -
v_gene: TRBV30
len: 15
abundance: -
j_gene: TRBJ1-5

CDR3nt: TGTGCCTGGAACAGGGGGCTATTAGGGCGGACTGAAGCTTTCTTT
CDR3aa: CAWNRGLLGRTEAFF
d_gene: TRBD1
v_gene: TRBV30
len: 15
abundance: -
j_gene: TRBJ1-1

CDR3nt: TGTGCCAGCAGTGAGGGGACTAGCGGGAGGTCTCCCTACGAGCAGTACTTC
CDR3aa: CASSEGTSGRSPYEQYF
d_gene: TRBD2
v_gene: TRBV25-1
len: 17
abundance: -
j_gene: TRBJ2-7

CDR3nt: TGTGCCAGCAGCTTACCCCGAGCCAGCGTCTCCTACGAGCAGTACTTC
CDR3aa: CASSLPRASVSYEQYF
d_gene: -
v_gene: TRBV7-2
len: 16
abundance: -
j_gene: TRBJ2-7

CDR3nt: TGTGCCAGCAGCTCCACCGGGGACATTCAGTACTTC
CDR3aa: CASSSTGDIQYF
d_gene: -
v_gene: TRBV7-9
len: 12
abundance: -
j_gene: TRBJ2-4

CDR3nt: TGTGCCAGCAGTAGGACCGCGGGAGGGGTAAGGAATGAGCAGTTCTTC
CDR3aa: CASSRTAGGVRNEQFF
d_gene: TRBD2
v_gene: TRBV7-9
len: 16
abundance: few
j_gene: TRBJ2-1

CDR3nt: TGTGCCAGCAGGCTTAGCGGTAACACCGGGGAGCTGTTTTTT
CDR3aa: CASRLSGNTGELFF
d_gene: -
v_gene: TRBV28
len: 14
abundance: -
j_gene: TRBJ2-2

CDR3nt: TGTGCCAGGGGGGGACAGAGCTCCTACGAGCAGTACTTC
CDR3aa: CARGGQSSYEQYF
d_gene: -
v_gene: TRBV2
len: 13
abundance: many
j_gene: TRBJ2-7

CDR3nt: TGCGCCAGCAGCTTTGGGGGACAGACCTACAATGAGCAGTTCTTC
CDR3aa: CASSFGGQTYNEQFF
d_gene: TRBD1
v_gene: TRBV5-1
len: 15
abundance: -
j_gene: TRBJ2-1

CDR3nt: TGTGCCAGCAGCTTAGAACAGTGGTCCTACGAGCAGTACTTC
CDR3aa: CASSLEQWSYEQYF
d_gene: -
v_gene: TRBV7-2
len: 14
abundance: -
j_gene: TRBJ2-7

CDR3nt: TGCGCCAGCAGCTTTGGAGAGGACGGAGGCGAGCAGTACTTC
CDR3aa: CASSFGEDGGEQYF
d_gene: -
v_gene: TRBV5-1
len: 14
abundance: -
j_gene: TRBJ2-7

CDR3nt: TGTGCCAGCAGCGTACCTAGCGGACCCTACGAGCAGTACTTC
CDR3aa: CASSVPSGPYEQYF
d_gene: TRBD2
v_gene: TRBV9
len: 14
abundance: few
j_gene: TRBJ2-7

CDR3nt: TGTGCCAGCAGGGGAGAGGATGACCTAAACTATGGCTACACCTTC
CDR3aa: CASRGEDDLNYGYTF
d_gene: -
v_gene: TRBV27
len: 15
abundance: few
j_gene: TRBJ1-2

CDR3nt: TGTGCCAGCAGTCCCCTGGACAGTATCAATGAGCAGTTCTTC
CDR3aa: CASSPLDSINEQFF
d_gene: -
v_gene: TRBV28
len: 14
abundance: -
j_gene: TRBJ2-1

CDR3nt: TGTGCCAGCAGCCTTACCATATCGCGCCAAGAGACCCAGTACTTC
CDR3aa: CASSLTISRQETQYF
d_gene: -
v_gene: TRBV9
len: 15
abundance: once
j_gene: TRBJ2-5

CDR3nt: TGTGCCAGCAGCCATGACAGGGCTTCCTACGAGCAGTACTTC
CDR3aa: CASSHDRASYEQYF
d_gene: TRBD1
v_gene: TRBV13
len: 14
abundance: -
j_gene: TRBJ2-7

CDR3nt: TGTGCCAGCAGGGAGCAGGGGTACGAGCAGTACTTC
CDR3aa: CASREQGYEQYF
d_gene: -
v_gene: TRBV2
len: 12
abundance: -
j_gene: TRBJ2-7

CDR3nt: TGCAGCGTTGATACTACTTTCAATGGCTACACCTTC
CDR3aa: CSVDTTFNGYTF
d_gene: -
v_gene: TRBV29-1
len: 12
abundance: -
j_gene: TRBJ1-2

CDR3nt: TGTGCCAGCAGCAGAACTCAAGAGACCCAGTACTTC
CDR3aa: CASSRTQETQYF
d_gene: -
v_gene: TRBV5-6
len: 12
abundance: -
j_gene: TRBJ2-5

CDR3nt: TGCAGCGTTGCCGGACAGGGAAACTATGGCTACACCTTC
CDR3aa: CSVAGQGNYGYTF
d_gene: TRBD1
v_gene: TRBV29-1
len: 13
abundance: few
j_gene: TRBJ1-2

CDR3nt: TGTGCCAGCAGCTTAGCGGCGGCCTACGAGCAGTACTTC
CDR3aa: CASSLAAAYEQYF
d_gene: -
v_gene: TRBV7-6
len: 13
abundance: few
j_gene: TRBJ2-7

CDR3nt: TGTGCCAGCAGCTTAGGGGCTAGCGGGAGATTCATGGACGAGCAGTACTTC
CDR3aa: CASSLGASGRFMDEQYF
d_gene: TRBD2
v_gene: TRBV7-8
len: 17
abundance: -
j_gene: TRBJ2-7

CDR3nt: TGCGCCAGCAGCTTGGAAGGCAGGGATACGCAGTATTTT
CDR3aa: CASSLEGRDTQYF
d_gene: -
v_gene: TRBV5-1
len: 13
abundance: -
j_gene: TRBJ2-3

CDR3nt: TGTGCCAGCAGCTCCAGGACAGGGAGGGACACTGAAGCTTTCTTT
CDR3aa: CASSSRTGRDTEAFF
d_gene: TRBD1
v_gene: TRBV11-1
len: 15
abundance: -
j_gene: TRBJ1-1

CDR3nt: TGCGCCAGCAGCCCCGGCTGGGGACTAGCGGGAGTCCCCGGGGAGCTGTTTTTT
CDR3aa: CASSPGWGLAGVPGELFF
d_gene: TRBD2
v_gene: TRBV5-1
len: 18
abundance: -
j_gene: TRBJ2-2

CDR3nt: TGTGCCAGCAGTTTTGTCGCAGGGTGGCATGGGGCCAACGTCCTGACTTTC
CDR3aa: CASSFVAGWHGANVLTF
d_gene: -
v_gene: TRBV28
len: 17
abundance: few
j_gene: TRBJ2-6

CDR3nt: TGTGCCAGCAGTACTGGGGGACAGGGATACACTGAAGCTTTCTTT
CDR3aa: CASSTGGQGYTEAFF
d_gene: TRBD1
v_gene: TRBV6-5
len: 15
abundance: few
j_gene: TRBJ1-1

CDR3nt: TGTGCCAGCTCCACGAATAAAGGGGTCAAAAACATTCAGTACTTC
CDR3aa: CASSTNKGVKNIQYF
d_gene: -
v_gene: TRBV18
len: 15
abundance: few
j_gene: TRBJ2-4

CDR3nt: TGTGCCAGCAGAACCAGGGGGAATCAGCCCCAGCATTTT
CDR3aa: CASRTRGNQPQHF
d_gene: TRBD1
v_gene: TRBV6-5
len: 13
abundance: -
j_gene: TRBJ1-5

CDR3nt: TGCAGCGTTGAAAGCGGGATCGGCCCAGATACGCAGTATTTT
CDR3aa: CSVESGIGPDTQYF
d_gene: TRBD2
v_gene: TRBV29-1
len: 14
abundance: few
j_gene: TRBJ2-3

CDR3nt: TGTGCCAGTAGTCCCCGCACAGGGTTAAGCGATGAGCAGTTCTTC
CDR3aa: CASSPRTGLSDEQFF
d_gene: -
v_gene: TRBV19
len: 15
abundance: few
j_gene: TRBJ2-1

CDR3nt: TGCAGCGTCCCCCCGGGACTAGCGGGGGCTAGCACAGATACGCAGTATTTT
CDR3aa: CSVPPGLAGASTDTQYF
d_gene: TRBD2
v_gene: TRBV29-1
len: 17
abundance: few
j_gene: TRBJ2-3

CDR3nt: TGCAGCGTTGAAACTGGACAGGGGCGCACTGAAGCTTTCTTT
CDR3aa: CSVETGQGRTEAFF
d_gene: TRBD1
v_gene: TRBV29-1
len: 14
abundance: few
j_gene: TRBJ1-1

CDR3nt: TGTGCCAGCAGCTTGCGGCAGTTGAACACTGAAGCTTTCTTT
CDR3aa: CASSLRQLNTEAFF
d_gene: -
v_gene: TRBV11-2
len: 14
abundance: -
j_gene: TRBJ1-1

CDR3nt: TGTGCCAGTACCAGGGACTCCTACAATGAGCAGTTCTTC
CDR3aa: CASTRDSYNEQFF
d_gene: -
v_gene: TRBV9
len: 13
abundance: few
j_gene: TRBJ2-1

CDR3nt: TGTGCCAGCAGCCTTATTGTTTCTAACTATGGCTACACCTTC
CDR3aa: CASSLIVSNYGYTF
d_gene: -
v_gene: TRBV5-6
len: 14
abundance: few
j_gene: TRBJ1-2

CDR3nt: TGCAGCGTTGGAAGACAGGGTGCCAAAAACATTCAGTACTTC
CDR3aa: CSVGRQGAKNIQYF
d_gene: TRBD1
v_gene: TRBV29-1
len: 14
abundance: -
j_gene: TRBJ2-4

CDR3nt: TGTGCCAGCAGCTTGGGGACAGGGAATCAGCCCCAGCATTTT
CDR3aa: CASSLGTGNQPQHF
d_gene: TRBD1
v_gene: TRBV7-2
len: 14
abundance: -
j_gene: TRBJ1-5

CDR3nt: TGCAGCTCGGGACACCCGAACACCGGGGAGCTGTTTTTT
CDR3aa: CSSGHPNTGELFF
d_gene: -
v_gene: TRBV29-1
len: 13
abundance: -
j_gene: TRBJ2-2

CDR3nt: TGCAGCGTTGCCCTGACTAGCGGGAGCTACAATGAGCAGTTCTTC
CDR3aa: CSVALTSGSYNEQFF
d_gene: TRBD2
v_gene: TRBV29-1
len: 15
abundance: few
j_gene: TRBJ2-1